These 17 T cell receptor delta chains originate from one sample sequenced in a study of gamma-delta T cells after stem cell transplantation. TCRdb reanalysed the RT-PCR reads with CATT. Of about 3,200 delta-chain clones in the sample, about 5% were seen once. The source material was gamma-delta T cells. The receptors shown here come from a human donor. It is not recorded whose cells these are; they may come from a transplant donor.

As for this clone: It differs at one base from a far larger clone, so likely a read error. The chain employs TRDV2 and TRDJ1; the D is unclear. Germline V gene data show CDR1 as GEAIGNYY and CDR2 as EKD. V was trimmed by 3 bases and J by 1 base, leaving 11 bases between them. The CDR3 is 14 amino acids. The CDR3 bases are TGTGCCTGTGACGCACTTGAGAGCACCGATAAACTCATCTTT. This sequence encodes CACDALESTDKLIF.

This clone was observed a handful of times. This likely stems from a read error, as it lies one base from a far larger clone. The same CDR3 is also encoded by other DNA sequences in this sample. The J gene is TRDJ1, the V gene TRDV2, with a tentative D call TRDD3 (5 bases). Germline CDR1 GEAIGNYY, CDR2 EKD. This CDR3 has 15 residues. CDR3 sequence (DNA): TGTGCTTGTGACACCGTTGGAGATATAGGGGAGTCACTCATCTTT. It codes for CACDTVGDIGESLIF.

This clone was found a few times. The chain recombines TRDV2 with TRDJ1; TRDD3 agrees at 10 bases. V shed 0 bases and J 1 base; nucleotides not matched to a gene: 10. From germline, CDR1 is GEAIGNYY and CDR2 EKD. CDR3 length equals 18 residues. The CDR3 reads CACDTVSTGGFRTDKLIF. In DNA form, the CDR3 reads TGTGCCTGTGACACCGTTTCGACTGGGGGATTTCGCACCGATAAACTCATCTTT.

This clone has ten or more counts. It differs at one base from a far larger clone, so likely a read error. The V call is TRDV2, the J call TRDJ1; D remains ambiguous. Germline V gene lookup returns CDR1 GEAIGNYY and CDR2 EKD. The CDR3 runs to 15 residues. Here the CDR3 reads CACDTLSGYTDKPIF. DNA for the CDR3: TGTGCCTGTGACACCCTATCCGGTTACACCGATAAACCCATCTTT.

This clone was seen more than once but under ten times. A read error likely explains this, since a far larger clone differs by one base. Within the sample, other DNA sequences also encode this same CDR3. The V gene is TRDV2, the J gene TRDJ1; the match to TRDD3 covers 7 bases. The CDR3 sequence is 17 residues long. Germline CDR1 reads GEAIGNYY; CDR2 reads EKD. The CDR3 DNA reads as TGTGCCTGCGACACTCTCGTTGGGGGACAATACACCGATAAACTCATCTTT. It encodes CACDTLVGGQYTDKLIF.

This clone was seen only a few times. With only one base between it and a far larger clone, this is likely a read error. Distinct nucleotide sequences in the sample also encode this CDR3. The rearrangement uses TRDV2 and TRDJ1, with 13 bases matching TRDD3. The CDR3 loop spans 18 amino acids. Germline-derived CDR1 and CDR2 are GEAIGNYY and EKD. This CDR3 reads CACDTLTGGYENTDKLIF. The CDR3 region has the DNA TGTGCCTGCGACACGCTGACTGGGGGATACGAGAACACCGATAAACTCATCTTT.

Only a few counts were recorded for this clone. This chain links TRDV2 with TRDJ3; TRDD3 aligns across 13 bases. The CDR3 loop spans 21 amino acids. Germline CDR1 is GEAIGNYY and CDR2 is EKD. V lost 0 bases to trimming and J lost 1 base; unmatched junction nucleotides: 8. CDR3 amino acids: CACDTVELGDTRSWDTRQMFF. CDR3 DNA sequence: TGTGCCTGTGACACCGTAGAACTGGGGGATACGAGGTCCTGGGACACCCGACAGATGTTTTTC.

V and J are TRDV2 and TRDJ1; 13 bases map to TRDD3. Germline V lookup: CDR1 GEAIGNYY, CDR2 EKD. The V and J ends lost 3 bases and 8 bases, in that order; junction bases with no gene match: 8. This CDR3 comprises 15 residues. This CDR3 reads CACDPLLGDTEKLIF. Here the CDR3 DNA reads TGTGCCTGTGACCCTTTACTGGGGGATACGGAGAAACTCATCTTT.

This clone is termed medium-sized. The chain employs TRDV2 and TRDJ1; TRDD3 aligns across 11 bases. This CDR3 has 22 residues. CDR1 and CDR2 from the germline V gene are GEAIGNYY and EKD. Germline trimming cut 1 base from V and 4 bases from J; bases unmatched to any gene: 25. CDR3 protein: CACDTIDGRWVLGDSGDDKLIF. CDR3 in DNA: TGTGCCTGTGACACAATCGATGGACGGTGGGTACTGGGGGATAGCGGGGACGATAAACTCATCTTT.

By proportion, this clone is large. Other DNA sequences in the same sample also yield this CDR3. The CDR3 DNA sequence: TGTGCCTGTGACGTACTGGGGGATAGGGAGTACACCGATAAACTCATCTTT. This translates into CACDVLGDREYTDKLIF. The chain is built from TRDV2 and TRDJ1; 11 bases map to TRDD3. The junction had 8 bases not matched to a gene; V was cut back by 3 bases and J by 0 bases. Germline V gene sequence: CDR1 GEAIGNYY, CDR2 EKD. The CDR3 runs 17 residues.

This clone was detected a few times. TCRdb's protein, taken from a much larger clone, differs from this DNA's translation at residue 3, likely owing to a read error; the protein displayed comes from the DNA. V is TRDV2 and J is TRDJ1; 8 bases align to TRDD3. CDR1 GEAIGNYY and CDR2 EKD come from the germline V gene. This CDR3 is 16 amino acids long. CDR3 residues: CARDPLLGGHTDKLIF. CDR3 nucleotide sequence: TGTGCCCGTGACCCTTTACTGGGGGGACACACCGATAAACTCATCTTT.

A few counts support this clone. TCRdb's entry gives the protein of a much larger clone, which mismatches this DNA's translation at residue 14, likely from a read error; the protein reported here is translated from the DNA. The chain is built from TRDV2 and TRDJ3; 11 bases are shared with TRDD3. Germline V gene sequence: CDR1 GEAIGNYY, CDR2 EKD. CDR3 length equals 18 residues. As DNA, the CDR3 is TGTGCCTGTGACATACTGGGGGATAGTACCTGGGACACCCAACAGATGTTTTTC. Translated, it gives CACDILGDSTWDTQQMFF.

This clone was found a few times. The protein TCRdb gives is from a much larger clone and does not agree with this DNA's translation at residue 12, likely a read error; the protein shown here comes from the DNA. V and J are TRDV2 and TRDJ1, with D perhaps TRDD3 (5 bases). This CDR3 comprises 17 residues. CDR1 is GEAIGNYY and CDR2 is EKD in the germline V gene. Trimming removed 3 bases at V and 3 bases at J, with 22 bases between. The CDR3 region has the DNA TGTGCCTGTGACGAAGTATATTCTGGGCGATTAGCCGATAAACTCATCTTT. Its protein product is CACDEVYSGRLADKLIF.

This clone has a handful of counts. This DNA translates differently at residue 4 from the TCRdb protein, which is that of a much larger clone; a read error is likely, and the protein shown is the DNA's own translation. V gene TRDV2 combines with J gene TRDJ1; TRDD3 matches at 13 bases. The CDR3 spans 19 residues. Germline loops: CDR1 GEAIGNYY, CDR2 EKD. In DNA, the CDR3 is TGTGCCTGTGGCACCCTACTGGGGGATACGCTTCCCTCCGGGGATAAACTCATCTTT. It is translated as CACGTLLGDTLPSGDKLIF.

This clone has just a few counts. The translation of this DNA and the TCRdb protein of a much larger clone differ at residue 14, probably owing to a read error; the protein shown here is translated from the DNA. CDR3 coding DNA: TGTGCCTGTGACACCACTGGGGGCTATAGCTCCTGGGACGCCCGACAGATGTTTTTC. This encodes CACDTTGGYSSWDARQMFF. V is TRDV2 and J is TRDJ3, with 8 nucleotides matching TRDD3. This CDR3 region has 19 residues. CDR1 and CDR2 from the germline V gene are GEAIGNYY and EKD.

This clone was recorded many times. A far larger clone differs by one base, so this is likely a read error. V usage is TRDV2 and J usage is TRDJ1; D gene uncertain. Germline assignment: CDR1 GEAIGNYY and CDR2 EKD. The CDR3 extends over 15 amino acids. CDR3 loop: CACGTLGTANDKLIF. The CDR3, as DNA: TGTGCCTGTGGCACCCTCGGGACGGCCAACGATAAACTCATCTTT.

This clone was picked up a small number of times. Translating this DNA gives a protein that differs at residue 12 from the TCRdb one, which belongs to a much larger clone; a read error is likely, and the protein shown is this translation. The rearrangement uses TRDV2 and TRDJ1, with 12 bases that match TRDD3. CDR3 length: 16 amino acids. From germline, CDR1 is GEAIGNYY and CDR2 EKD. J lost 7 bases, V lost 0 bases, and 8 bases had no gene match. CDR3 bases: TGTGCCTGTGACACCATCTCTGGGGGATACGCGTCTAAACTCATCTTT. It yields the protein CACDTISGGYASKLIF.